This T cell receptor beta chain originates from a study of blood T cell repertoires in COVID-19 (dated by TCRdb to about 2020). Looking at the study overall: Samples covering the acute and convalescent phases of COVID-19 were provided by collaborators in the United States, Italy and Spain. The repertoires were released in a freely available public database intended as a resource for research on the immune response to SARS-CoV-2. Where available, HLA class I and class II types were taken from metadata supplied by the sample provider and were not determined by assay-based typing. Sample metadata almost always included a de-identified subject ID, COVID-19 status, age in years and sex. The material from the prospective study consisted of cDNA or gDNA derived from T cells, B-cell-depleted T cells, or PBMCs. The samples were drawn from two sources: the first 160 participants of the ongoing ImmuneRACE study, and about 1,300 subjects contributed by 6 global collaborators. Subjects who had been exposed to COVID-19, were actively infected with it, or had recovered from it provided the deeply sampled blood TCRbeta repertoires that made up the dataset.

Compared with germline, V lacks 4 bases and J lacks 5 bases; bases without a gene match: 13. From cysteine to phenylalanine, the CDR3 is 17 amino acids long. Of all the DNA, just the CDR3 is kept, 51 bases in frame from base 1. The CDR1 and CDR2 encoded by the germline V gene are SGHTA and FQGTGA. The immunoSEQ Assay, a bias-controlled multiplex PCR, was used to amplify TCRbeta CDR3 regions from genomic DNA. Per the original workflow: Nucleated cell counts per sample were estimated from amplification of reference gene primers within the assay. To quantify the absolute abundance of each unique TCRbeta CDR3 rearrangement, sequence reads were collapsed and filtered. For each sample, productive Simpson clonality was calculated by taking the square root of Simpson's diversity index across productive rearrangements. As stored in TCRdb, this immuneACCESS dataset retains in-frame rearrangements with V and J assigned. A fraction of the clones does not appear; measured against another copy, unresolved V genes explain less than half of the discrepancy, and the remainder lacks a known reason. That table furnishes V, J and clone size, whereas the DNA furnished D and trimming. The sample profile shows 250,000 to 300,000 clones; roughly 89% of them were found once. Jointly, the top ten make up roughly 2.2% of the sample.

The collaborating institutions used their own protocols to collect whole blood in K2EDTA tubes. For TCRbeta analysis, collaborators shipped samples in one of three forms: frozen whole blood, isolated PBMCs, or DNA extracted from either of those sample types. Points the paper makes about the study in general: The amount of clinical and demographic metadata varied by source and participant and was provided uncurated.

With regard to this clone: The specificity of this receptor is unknown. Nothing much larger sits one base from this clone, and base qualities are not available.

The material sequenced was peripheral blood. The TCR sequence derives from a man aged 50 to 60 with acute or convalescent COVID-19. The chain is encoded by TRBV7-3 joined to TRBJ1-1; the central 10 bases match TRBD1. The DNA sequence follows: TGTGCCAGCAGCTATACGACAGGGGGCCCCTGGGGGACTGAAGCTTTCTTT. This encodes CASSYTTGGPWGTEAFF.